Below are 13 T cell receptor beta chains sequenced from a single sample in a study of cytotoxic CD8 clonotypes in ibrutinib-treated CLL (dated by TCRdb to 2020 to 2023). The method behind the library was the immunoSEQ multiplex PCR assay. TCRdb stores this immuneACCESS table with in-frame sequences only. Part of the clones is absent; in the studies checked, under half of the shortfall reflects unresolved V genes, and no reason is known for the rest. Within this sample are 150,000 to 200,000 clones, with approximately 68% of them counted one time only. The ten largest account for over 10% of the sample. In the paper's terms, the time point label means: roughly 2 years on ibrutinib. The sample in question was PBMCs, obtained after 24 months of ibrutinib treatment. These receptors were taken from a human donor with chronic lymphocytic leukemia.

This clone came up a few times. The chain uses TRBV6-4 and TRBJ1-1; TRBD1 matches at 12 bases. Germline V lookup: CDR1 MRHNA, CDR2 SNTAGT. The CDR3 covers 17 residues. Trimming removed 0 bases from V and 0 bases from J; junction bases left unmatched: 2. The DNA of the CDR3 is TGTGCCAGCAGTGACTCCGGGACAGGGGGCATGAACACTGAAGCTTTCTTT. Translating it yields CASSDSGTGGMNTEAFF.

The V gene is TRBV4-3, the J gene TRBJ1-5; D gene uncertain. Germline loops: CDR1 LGHNA, CDR2 YSLEER. CDR3 size: 15 residues. V dropped 0 bases and J dropped 10 bases, with 16 bases sitting between them. Written as DNA, the CDR3 is TGCGCCAGCAGCCAAGAAAGGGCCGGCTCTCACCCCCAGCATTTT. Its translation: CASSQERAGSHPQHF.

The rearrangement links TRBV27 to TRBJ2-7; 7 bases line up with TRBD2. Germline lookup yields CDR1 MNHEY and CDR2 SMNVEV (reference sequence). The CDR3 is 14 amino acids. After removal of 8 bases from V and 2 bases from J, the junction contained 9 bases not matched to a gene. The CDR3 coding sequence is TGTGCCAGCCGGCTATCCGGGGGGACCTACGAGCAGTACTTC. It encodes CASRLSGGTYEQYF.

The genes are TRBV19 and TRBJ1-5; maybe TRBD1 (6 bases). Germline V lookup: CDR1 LNHDA, CDR2 SQIVND (reference sequence). The CDR3 has 14 amino acids. V lost 4 bases and J lost 1, with 8 bases in between. Here the CDR3 reads CASSTGQSNQPQHF. As DNA, the CDR3 is TGTGCCAGTAGTACCGGACAGAGCAATCAGCCCCAGCATTTT.

CDR3 nucleotides: TGTGCCAGCAGCCCCTCACACCGGGCCCGAGCACAAGAGACCCAGTACTTC. Protein product: CASSPSHRARAQETQYF. The chain joins TRBV7-2 to TRBJ2-5, with unresolved D. Trimming stripped 5 bases from V and 2 bases from J, with 21 bases between. CDR3 length equals 17 residues. Germline values: CDR1 SGHTA, CDR2 FQGNSA. The full variable domain, its missing parts supplied by reference TRBV7-2 and TRBJ2-5, is GAGVSQSPSNKVTEKGKDVELRCDPISGHTALYWYRQSLGQGLEFLIYFQGNSAPDKSGLPSDRFSAERTGGSVSTLTIQRTQQEDSAVYLCASSPSHRARAQETQYFGPGTRLLVL.

The V gene is TRBV7-2, the J gene TRBJ1-1; no firm D call. Germline loops: CDR1 SGHTA, CDR2 FQGNSA. The CDR3 totals 12 residues. V lost 8 bases and J lost 4, with 11 bases in between. The CDR3 region is CASLRVGTEAFF. CDR3 nucleotides: TGTGCCAGCTTAAGAGTGGGCACTGAAGCTTTCTTT.

The V call is TRBV9, the J call TRBJ2-1; TRBD2 matches 9 bases. Trimming cost V 3 bases and J 2 bases; bases outside gene matches: 6. This CDR3 is built from 16 residues. Germline CDR1 SGDLS, CDR2 YYNGEE. CDR3 coding DNA: TGTGCCAGCAGCGGTGGCGGGAGGGCCCCCTACAATGAGCAGTTCTTC. This encodes CASSGGGRAPYNEQFF.

The rearrangement links TRBV7-3 to TRBJ2-3; a weak D match, TRBD1 (6 bases). CDR1 and CDR2 from the germline V gene are SGHTA and FQGTGA. CDR3 length: 14 residues. Trimming took 4 bases from V and 2 from J, leaving 10 bases between them. The CDR3 nucleotides read TGTGCCAGCAGCTCCGGACAGACCACAGATACGCAGTATTTT. As protein: CASSSGQTTDTQYF.

The chain uses TRBV7-9 and TRBJ1-2; 7 bases align to TRBD1. The CDR3 is made up of 16 amino acids. Germline CDR1 is SEHNR and CDR2 is FQNEAQ (reference sequence). Unmatched junction bases numbered 10, after V lost 4 bases and J lost 2 bases. The CDR3 here is CASSSEGTAENYGYTF. In nucleotides, the CDR3 is TGTGCCAGCAGCTCCGAAGGGACAGCCGAAAACTATGGCTACACCTTC.

CDR3 sequence: CASSPGGVGQPQHF. Written as DNA, the CDR3 is TGTGCCAGCTCACCAGGGGGAGTTGGCCAGCCCCAGCATTTT. This sequence joins TRBV18 and TRBJ1-5, with a weak D call TRBD1 (5 bases). The V end was cut by 2 bases, the J end by 7 bases, with 12 bases between. This CDR3 has 14 amino acids. Germline V gene sequence: CDR1 KGHSH, CDR2 LQKENI.

J is TRBJ2-3 and V is TRBV4-3, with 10 positions matching TRBD2. The V and J ends lost 2 bases and 2 bases, in that order; junction bases with no gene match: 7. Germline CDR1 and CDR2: LGHNA and YSLEER. The CDR3 covers 17 residues. The CDR3, as DNA: TGCGCCAGCAGCCAACAACGAGCGGGAGGGCACACAGATACGCAGTATTTT. Translated, it gives CASSQQRAGGHTDTQYF.

This clone has only a few counts. The CDR3 loop is CASSNQLAGLYEQYF. For the CDR3, the DNA is TGTGCCAGCAGCAACCAACTAGCGGGTCTGTACGAGCAGTACTTC. The chain has TRBV6-6 and TRBJ2-7; 9 bases fit TRBD2. The length of the CDR3 is 15 residues. The V and J ends lost 6 bases and 4 bases, in that order; junction bases with no gene match: 10. Germline assignment: CDR1 MNHNY and CDR2 SVGAGI (reference sequence).

This sequence joins TRBV5-1 and TRBJ1-4, with 9 bases identical to TRBD1. This CDR3 contains 17 residues. Unmatched junction bases numbered 9, after V lost 4 bases and J lost 2 bases. In germline, CDR1 is SGHRS, CDR2 YFSETQ. The CDR3 DNA follows: TGCGCCAGCAGCCCCTTCTTGGACAGGGGTACTAATGAAAAACTGTTTTTT. Its protein is CASSPFLDRGTNEKLFF.